These 6 T cell receptor beta chains were all obtained from the same sample, sequenced in a study of CD8 T cells in Susac syndrome. The RNA, 0.5 to 1 ug, was put through reverse transcription using random hexamers. TCRdb re-derived calls from the immunoSEQ multiplex PCR reads in MiXCR, one entry per CDR3 protein. The table lists 250,000 to 300,000 distinct CDR3 sequences, 89% of them singletons. Sequenced sample: CD8+ T cells from PBMCs. Receptors originate from a human donor with multiple sclerosis.

This clonotype was detected only once. The chain couples TRBV11-3 to TRBJ2-1, with 9 bases fitting TRBD2. Germline CDR1 and CDR2: SGHNT and YENEEA. This CDR3 region has 17 residues. The V segment lost 1 base and the J segment 1 base; nucleotides outside the gene matches: 5. The CDR3 DNA reads as TGTGCCAGCAGCTTAGGGGCTAGCGGGATGTCCTACAATGAGCAGTTCTTC. As protein: CASSLGASGMSYNEQFF.

The J gene is TRBJ2-2, the V gene TRBV2; D could derive from TRBD1 or TRBD2 (5 bases each). This CDR3 comprises 12 residues. Germline loops: CDR1 SNHLY, CDR2 FYNNEI. V lost 7 bases to trimming and J lost 7 bases, with 10 bases between them. DNA of the CDR3: TGTGCCAGCACGGGGCCCGGCGGGGAGCTGTTTTTT. Residues: CASTGPGGELFF.

V gene TRBV19 combines with J gene TRBJ2-2; TRBD2 agrees at 10 bases. After removal of 1 base from V and 5 bases from J, the junction contained 7 bases not matched to a gene. The germline V gene has CDR1 LNHDA and CDR2 SQIVND (reference sequence). CDR3 size: 17 residues. The DNA of the CDR3 is TGTGCCAGTAGTATAGTTCTCGGGACTAGCGTGACCGGGGAGCTGTTTTTT. It encodes CASSIVLGTSVTGELFF.

This rearrangement joins TRBV23-1 to TRBJ2-5; TRBD1 agrees at 8 bases. TRBV23-1 is annotated as an ORF whose role is uncertain. The CDR3 length is 17 residues. V lost 7 bases and J lost 3; bases outside the gene matches: 16. The CDR3 is CASKNGTGVHWEETQYF. CDR3 coding DNA: TGCGCCAGCAAAAACGGGACAGGCGTCCATTGGGAAGAGACCCAGTACTTC.

This chain joins TRBV28 and TRBJ1-3, with D maybe TRBD1 (6 bases). Germline V lookup: CDR1 MDHEN, CDR2 SYDVKM. CDR3 length: 14 residues. With 3 bases removed from V and 4 bases from J, the gap between germline ends came to 10 bases. The CDR3 sequence is CASSFRGPGNTIYF. The DNA of the CDR3 is TGTGCCAGCAGTTTCCGGGGGCCGGGAAACACCATATATTTT.

V and J are TRBV9 and TRBJ2-2; 8 bases line up with TRBD2. The trim removed 4 bases at V and 0 bases at J, leaving 11 bases unmatched. There are 18 residues in the CDR3. CDR1 and CDR2 (germline): SGDLS, YYNGEE. Here the CDR3 reads CASSTPGLVEANTGELFF. DNA of the CDR3: TGTGCCAGCAGCACTCCGGGACTAGTCGAGGCGAACACCGGGGAGCTGTTTTTT.